The 2 T cell receptor beta chains in this list originate from one sample, sequenced in a study of lymphopenia after photon versus proton radiotherapy. The data were produced by immunoSEQ multiplex PCR, yet TCRdb's version contains in-frame clones alone and is incomplete. The profile shows 150,000 to 200,000 clones, around nine tenths of them singletons. This material consisted of peripheral blood, taken from a patient treated with photon-based radiotherapy. Receptor source: a man between 45 and 60 years old with gastric cancer.

V gene TRBV6-5 combines with J gene TRBJ2-7; a possible D gene is TRBD1 (6 bases). The CDR3 has 14 residues. Germline V CDR1 and CDR2: MNHEY, SVGAGI. V shed 4 bases and J shed 2 bases, with 12 bases lying between them. The CDR3 DNA reads as TGTGCCAGCAGTTTAGGGACATACACCTACGAGCAGTACTTC. It yields the protein CASSLGTYTYEQYF.

The chain recombines TRBV2 with TRBJ2-5; D perhaps matches TRBD2 (6 bases). This CDR3 region has 17 residues. The germline V and J ends were trimmed by 6 bases and 5 bases, with 25 bases remaining between them. Germline lookup yields CDR1 SNHLY and CDR2 FYNNEI. The CDR3 region is CASRGGLTSGQFETQYF. The CDR3 coding sequence is TGTGCCAGCAGGGGGGGACTTACCTCGGGCCAATTCGAGACCCAGTACTTC.